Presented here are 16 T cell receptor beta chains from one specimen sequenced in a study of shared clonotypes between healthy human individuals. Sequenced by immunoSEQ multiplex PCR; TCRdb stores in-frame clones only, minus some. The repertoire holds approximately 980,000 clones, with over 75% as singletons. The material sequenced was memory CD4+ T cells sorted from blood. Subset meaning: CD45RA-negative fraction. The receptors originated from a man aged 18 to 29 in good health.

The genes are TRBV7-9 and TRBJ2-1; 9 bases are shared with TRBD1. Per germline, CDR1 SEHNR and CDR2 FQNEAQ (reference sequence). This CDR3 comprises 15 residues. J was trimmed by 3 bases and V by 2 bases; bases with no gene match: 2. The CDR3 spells CASSLQGQGYNEQFF. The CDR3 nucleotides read TGTGCCAGCAGCTTACAGGGACAGGGCTACAATGAGCAGTTCTTC.

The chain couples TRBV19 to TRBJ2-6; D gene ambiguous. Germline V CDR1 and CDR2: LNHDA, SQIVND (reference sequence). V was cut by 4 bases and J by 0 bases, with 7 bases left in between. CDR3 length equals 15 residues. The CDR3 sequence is CASSTGDSGANVLTF. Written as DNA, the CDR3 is TGTGCCAGTAGTACGGGTGACTCTGGGGCCAACGTCCTGACTTTC.

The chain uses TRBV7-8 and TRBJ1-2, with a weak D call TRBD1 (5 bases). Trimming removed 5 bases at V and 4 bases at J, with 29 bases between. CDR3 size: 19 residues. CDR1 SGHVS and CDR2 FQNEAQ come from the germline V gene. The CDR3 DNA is TGTGCCAGCAGCCGAAACCGACTACCCCCCACGACAGAACTCTATGGCTACACCTTC. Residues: CASSRNRLPPTTELYGYTF. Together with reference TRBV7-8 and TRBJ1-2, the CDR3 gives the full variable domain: GAGVSQSPRYKVAKRGQDVALRCDPISGHVSLFWYQQALGQGPEFLTYFQNEAQLDKSGLPSDRFFAERPEGSVSTLKIQRTQQEDSAVYLCASSRNRLPPTTELYGYTFGSGTRLTVV.

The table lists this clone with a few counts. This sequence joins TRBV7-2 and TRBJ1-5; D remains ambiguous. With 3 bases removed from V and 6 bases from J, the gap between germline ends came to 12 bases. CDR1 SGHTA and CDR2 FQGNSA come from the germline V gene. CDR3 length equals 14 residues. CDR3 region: CASSFQEGGQPQHF. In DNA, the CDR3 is TGTGCCAGCAGCTTCCAGGAGGGAGGTCAGCCCCAGCATTTT.

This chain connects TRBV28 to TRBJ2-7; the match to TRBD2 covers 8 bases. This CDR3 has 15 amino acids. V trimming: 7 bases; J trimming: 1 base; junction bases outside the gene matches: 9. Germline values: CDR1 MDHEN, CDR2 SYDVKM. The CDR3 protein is CASIHKRGLSYEQYF. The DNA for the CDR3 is TGTGCCAGCATTCATAAGCGGGGGTTATCCTACGAGCAGTACTTC.

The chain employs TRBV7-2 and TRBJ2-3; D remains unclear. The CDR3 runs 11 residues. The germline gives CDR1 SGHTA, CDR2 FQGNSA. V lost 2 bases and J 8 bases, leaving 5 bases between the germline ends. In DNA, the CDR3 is TGTGCCAGCAGCTTATTTAGTACGCAGTATTTT. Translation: CASSLFSTQYF.

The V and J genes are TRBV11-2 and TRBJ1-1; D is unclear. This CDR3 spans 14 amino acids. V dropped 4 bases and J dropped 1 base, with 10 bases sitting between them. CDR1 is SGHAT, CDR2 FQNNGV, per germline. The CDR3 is CASSYDNWNTEAFF. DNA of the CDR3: TGTGCCAGCAGCTATGACAACTGGAACACTGAAGCTTTCTTT.

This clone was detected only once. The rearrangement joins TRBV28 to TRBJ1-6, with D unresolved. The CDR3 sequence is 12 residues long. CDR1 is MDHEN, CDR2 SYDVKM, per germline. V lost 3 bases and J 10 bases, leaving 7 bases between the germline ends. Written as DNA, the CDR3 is TGTGCCAGCAGTTTCTTGCGGTCACCCCTCCACTTT. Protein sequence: CASSFLRSPLHF.

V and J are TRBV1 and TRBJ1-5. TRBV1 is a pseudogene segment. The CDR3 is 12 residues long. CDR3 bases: TGCACCAGCAGCGGGTCGGGTCAGCCCCAGCATTTT. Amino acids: CTSSGSGQPQHF.

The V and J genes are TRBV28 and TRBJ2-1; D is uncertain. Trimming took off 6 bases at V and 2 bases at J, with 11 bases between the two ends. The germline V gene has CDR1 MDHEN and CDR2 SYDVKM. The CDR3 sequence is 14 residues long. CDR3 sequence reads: CASRGKAAYNEQFF. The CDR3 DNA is TGTGCCAGCAGGGGTAAGGCCGCCTACAATGAGCAGTTCTTC.

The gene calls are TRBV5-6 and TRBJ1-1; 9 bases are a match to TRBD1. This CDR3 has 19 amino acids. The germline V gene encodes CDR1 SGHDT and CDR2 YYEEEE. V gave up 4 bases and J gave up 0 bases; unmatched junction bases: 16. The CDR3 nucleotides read TGTGCCAGCAGCAAATATGGGGGACAGGGAGGAAAAGTGAACACTGAAGCTTTCTTT. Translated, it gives CASSKYGGQGGKVNTEAFF.

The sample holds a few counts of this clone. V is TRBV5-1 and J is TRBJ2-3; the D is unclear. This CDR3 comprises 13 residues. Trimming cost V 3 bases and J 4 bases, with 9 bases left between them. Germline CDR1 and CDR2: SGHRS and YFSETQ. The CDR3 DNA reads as TGCGCCAGCAGCTCCAGTAGCCCAGATACGCAGTATTTT. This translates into CASSSSSPDTQYF.

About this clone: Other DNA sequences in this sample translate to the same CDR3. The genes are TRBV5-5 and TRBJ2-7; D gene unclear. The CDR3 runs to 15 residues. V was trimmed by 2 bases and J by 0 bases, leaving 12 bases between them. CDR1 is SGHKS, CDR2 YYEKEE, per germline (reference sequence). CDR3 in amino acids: CASSFGRLSSYEQYF. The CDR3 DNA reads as TGTGCCAGCAGCTTTGGACGGCTAAGCTCCTACGAGCAGTACTTC.

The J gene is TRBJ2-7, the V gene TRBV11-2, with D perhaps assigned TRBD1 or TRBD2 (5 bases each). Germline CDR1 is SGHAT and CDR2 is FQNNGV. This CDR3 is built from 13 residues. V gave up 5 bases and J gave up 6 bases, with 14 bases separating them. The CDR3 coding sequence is TGTGCCAGCAGCCTTGTAAATGGGGGCGAGCAGTACTTC. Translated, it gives CASSLVNGGEQYF.

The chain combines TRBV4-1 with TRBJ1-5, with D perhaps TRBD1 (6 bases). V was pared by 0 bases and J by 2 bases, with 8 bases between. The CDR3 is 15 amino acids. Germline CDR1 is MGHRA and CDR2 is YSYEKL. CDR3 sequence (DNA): TGCGCCAGCAGCCAAGACCGACAGGGCAATCAGCCCCAGCATTTT. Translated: CASSQDRQGNQPQHF.

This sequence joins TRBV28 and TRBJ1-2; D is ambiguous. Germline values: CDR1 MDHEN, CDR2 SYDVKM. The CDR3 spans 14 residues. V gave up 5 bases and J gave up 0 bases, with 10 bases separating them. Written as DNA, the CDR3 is TGTGCCAGCAGTAACAGCATTTCTAACTATGGCTACACCTTC. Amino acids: CASSNSISNYGYTF.